One sample yielded the 30 T cell receptor beta chains listed below, sequenced in a study of blood T cell repertoires in COVID-19. Data came from immunoSEQ multiplex PCR; TCRdb stores just in-frame clones and leaves some out. The sample carries 140,000 or so clones, around four fifths recorded once. The sequenced sample consisted of PBMCs or T cells enriched from blood (not recorded which). The receptors derive from a woman aged 45-59 years with acute COVID-19.

V usage is TRBV7-6 and J usage is TRBJ2-3; D perhaps matches TRBD2 (5 bases). V was cut by 8 bases and J by 7 bases, with 19 bases left in between. The CDR3 length is 14 residues. Germline loops: CDR1 SGHVS, CDR2 FNYEAQ. CDR3 in DNA: TGTGCCAGCCTGGTCGGGGTTGGCCAGCATACGCAGTATTTT. This sequence encodes CASLVGVGQHTQYF.

The V and J genes are TRBV24-1 and TRBJ2-1; D remains unclear. Germline lookup yields CDR1 KGHDR and CDR2 SFDVKD. Between the trimmed V and J ends, which lost 1 base and 0 bases, there was a span of 9 bases. This CDR3 contains 16 residues. The DNA for the CDR3 is TGTGCCACCAGTGATTTCACTACGAGCTCCTACAATGAGCAGTTCTTC. Its protein product is CATSDFTTSSYNEQFF.

The V call is TRBV7-9, the J call TRBJ2-7; 10 nucleotides match TRBD2. The CDR3 consists of 16 residues. Germline V CDR1 and CDR2: SEHNR, FQNEAQ (reference sequence). V trimming: 2 bases; J trimming: 3 bases; junction bases outside the gene matches: 7. CDR3 loop: CASSLNSGRRYYEQYF. The CDR3 DNA follows: TGTGCCAGCAGCTTAAATAGCGGGAGGCGATACTACGAGCAGTACTTC.

This clone was observed once. The V gene is TRBV10-3, the J gene TRBJ2-7, with D possibly being TRBD2 (5 bases). Germline V gene lookup returns CDR1 ENHRY and CDR2 SYGVKD. Trimming removed 4 bases at V and 2 bases at J, with 12 bases between. The CDR3 is 14 residues long. The DNA of the CDR3 is TGTGCCATCAGTGTTAATAGCGTACCCTACGAGCAGTACTTC. This codes for CAISVNSVPYEQYF.

The rearrangement links TRBV9 to TRBJ2-2; tentative D call: TRBD2 (7 bases). Germline V gene sequence: CDR1 SGDLS, CDR2 YYNGEE. Trimming cost V 3 bases and J 6 bases, with 24 bases left between them. The CDR3 extends over 18 amino acids. The chain's CDR3 is CASSDHFEGGGLAGELFF. Here the CDR3 DNA reads TGTGCCAGCAGCGATCACTTCGAGGGGGGAGGGCTCGCCGGGGAGCTGTTTTTT.

V and J are TRBV12-5 and TRBJ2-1, with a tentative D call TRBD2 (6 bases). Trimming shortened V by 3 bases and J by 6 bases, and 12 bases separated the two germline ends. The CDR3 has 14 amino acids. Germline loops: CDR1 LGHNT, CDR2 FRNRAP. This CDR3 is CASGLPTSINEQFF. CDR3 nucleotides: TGTGCTAGTGGTTTACCGACTAGTATCAATGAGCAGTTCTTC.

The V and J genes are TRBV9 and TRBJ2-7; 9 nucleotides line up with TRBD1. The CDR3 extends over 17 amino acids. V lost 0 bases, J lost 2 bases, and 9 bases stayed unmatched. Germline V gives CDR1 SGDLS, CDR2 YYNGEE. In DNA, the CDR3 is TGTGCCAGCAGCGTAGACTCCGGGACAGGGAACCCCTACGAGCAGTACTTC. Translating gives CASSVDSGTGNPYEQYF.

V gene TRBV6-5 combines with J gene TRBJ2-7; 8 nucleotides align to TRBD1. Germline trimming cut 7 bases from V and 5 bases from J; bases unmatched to any gene: 10. This CDR3 spans 14 amino acids. Germline values: CDR1 MNHEY, CDR2 SVGAGI. The CDR3 coding sequence is TGTGCCAGCATCGGCAACCAGGGGGCGAACGAGCAGTACTTC. The encoded protein is CASIGNQGANEQYF.

The V gene is TRBV2, the J gene TRBJ2-2; D ambiguous. V lost 6 bases to trimming and J lost 0 bases, with 20 bases between them. The CDR3 totals 18 residues. Germline V gene sequence: CDR1 SNHLY, CDR2 FYNNEI. The chain's CDR3 is CASSLEHPTRPNTGELFF. The CDR3 bases are TGTGCCAGCAGCCTTGAACACCCGACTCGGCCGAACACCGGGGAGCTGTTTTTT.

The chain employs TRBV7-8 and TRBJ2-5, with D perhaps matching TRBD2 (6 bases). The CDR3 length is 15 residues. Looked up from germline, CDR1 is SGHVS and CDR2 is FQNEAQ. V was clipped by 1 base and J by 5 bases, with 14 bases between them. CDR3 in amino acids: CASSLGAGSRETQYF. DNA for the CDR3: TGTGCCAGCAGCTTAGGTGCGGGGAGTAGGGAGACCCAGTACTTC.

This chain uses TRBV5-1 with TRBJ1-3; possibly TRBD1 for D (5 bases). Germline-derived CDR1 and CDR2 are SGHRS and YFSETQ. V was cut by 1 base and J by 2 bases, with 16 bases left in between. The CDR3 runs 17 residues. The CDR3 reads CASSLLTPGVPGNTIYF. CDR3 DNA sequence: TGCGCCAGCAGCTTGCTCACGCCGGGGGTCCCTGGAAACACCATATATTTT.

The chain carries TRBV12-3 or TRBV12-4 and TRBJ1-5, with D unresolved. The CDR3 has 13 amino acids. The germline V and J ends were trimmed by 6 bases and 2 bases, with 8 bases remaining between them. For the CDR3, the DNA is TGTGCCAGCAGGGGTGGAGGCAATCAGCCCCAGCATTTT. This encodes CASRGGGNQPQHF.

The chain joins TRBV5-4 to TRBJ2-4; no clear D. Trimming cost V 3 bases and J 8 bases, with 18 bases left between them. This CDR3 has 15 amino acids. The germline V gene encodes CDR1 SGHNT and CDR2 YYREEE (reference sequence). The DNA for the CDR3 is TGTGCCAGCAGCTCGAAAACCGACTCGGCGGACATTCAGTACTTC. It is translated as CASSSKTDSADIQYF. Complete variable domain (other parts from reference TRBV5-4 and TRBJ2-4): ETGVTQSPTHLIKTRGQQVTLRCSSQSGHNTVSWYQQALGQGPQFIFQYYREEENGRGNFPPRFSGLQFPNYSSELNVNALELDDSALYLCASSSKTDSADIQYFGAGTRLSVL.

This clone was recorded once. This chain joins TRBV7-2 and TRBJ1-5; D remains unclear. The CDR3 spans 15 residues. Germline V gene sequence: CDR1 SGHTA, CDR2 FQGNSA. V gave up 6 bases and J gave up 2 bases, with 14 bases separating them. CDR3 sequence: CASSFSRGGNQPQHF. CDR3 DNA: TGTGCCAGCAGTTTCAGTCGAGGAGGCAATCAGCCCCAGCATTTT.

J is TRBJ2-7 and V is TRBV3-1 (or the pseudogene TRBV3-2), with a possible D match to TRBD2 (5 bases). CDR1 is LGHDT, CDR2 YNNKEL, per germline (reference sequence). V lost 4 bases, J lost 6 bases, and 13 bases lay in between. The CDR3 runs 13 residues. The CDR3 region has the DNA TGTGCCAGCAGCCTTCAAAGAAGCGGCGAGCAGTACTTC. As protein: CASSLQRSGEQYF.

This clone has a single count. The chain is built from TRBV6-5 and TRBJ2-1; weak D call: TRBD1 (5 bases). Per the germline V gene, CDR1 is MNHEY and CDR2 is SVGAGI. The CDR3 totals 13 residues. Trimming cost V 2 bases and J 9 bases, with 11 bases left between them. The CDR3: CASSYQGTAEQFF. The CDR3 DNA follows: TGTGCCAGCAGTTACCAGGGTACCGCTGAGCAGTTCTTC.

The gene calls are TRBV10-2 and TRBJ1-2; 9 nucleotides line up with TRBD1. The junction had 14 bases not matched to a gene; V was cut back by 6 bases and J by 6 bases. CDR3 length equals 16 residues. Germline CDR1 WSHSY, CDR2 SAAADI. The CDR3 DNA sequence: TGCGCCAGCAGCCCGAACAGGGGGCCAACCTTAAATGGCTACACCTTC. Amino acid sequence: CASSPNRGPTLNGYTF.

The sample holds a few counts of this clone. The gene calls are TRBV3-1 (or the pseudogene TRBV3-2) and TRBJ1-3; no definite D call. The CDR3 contains 14 residues. From germline, CDR1 is LGHDT and CDR2 YNNKEL (reference sequence). The V end was cut by 1 base, the J end by 4 bases, with 8 bases between. The CDR3 DNA sequence: TGTGCCAGCAGCCAAGTGACCGGGGGAAACACCATATATTTT. Translating gives CASSQVTGGNTIYF.

V and J are TRBV6-2 or TRBV6-3 and TRBJ2-7; D is uncertain. Germline V gene lookup returns CDR1 MNHEY and CDR2 SVGEGT. The CDR3 consists of 13 residues. V was shortened by 5 bases and J by 3 bases, with 11 bases between the two germline ends. This CDR3 is CASSPSAGYEQYF. The CDR3 DNA reads as TGTGCCAGCAGTCCCTCTGCAGGCTACGAGCAGTACTTC.

The V call is TRBV18, the J call TRBJ2-5; D gene uncertain. Germline V gene sequence: CDR1 KGHSH, CDR2 LQKENI. V gave up 6 bases and J gave up 2 bases, with 13 bases separating them. There are 14 residues in the CDR3. The CDR3 sequence: CASSPPRVQETQYF. DNA for the CDR3: TGTGCCAGCTCGCCCCCGAGAGTGCAAGAGACCCAGTACTTC.

This clone was seen only a few times. V and J are TRBV7-2 and TRBJ1-6, with 9 bases fitting TRBD1. The CDR3 is 15 amino acids. Germline loops: CDR1 SGHTA, CDR2 FQGNSA. Losses at the gene ends were 5 bases for V and 7 bases for J; bases not matched to a gene: 6. The CDR3 loop is CASSIGTGINSPLHF. CDR3 DNA: TGTGCCAGCAGCATCGGGACAGGGATAAATTCACCCCTCCACTTT.

The chain is built from TRBV19 and TRBJ1-6; tentative D call: TRBD1 (6 bases). The CDR3 is made up of 14 amino acids. Trimming pared 5 bases from V and 5 bases from J, leaving 10 bases between. The germline gives CDR1 LNHDA, CDR2 SQIVND (reference sequence). The CDR3 reads CASSPRGNNSPLHF. The CDR3 nucleotides read TGTGCCAGTAGTCCAAGGGGGAATAATTCACCCCTCCACTTT.

DNA for the CDR3: TGTGCCAGCAGTTATGCGGGACAGCATTTCTACGAGCAGTACTTC. This sequence encodes CASSYAGQHFYEQYF. This rearrangement joins TRBV27 to TRBJ2-7; D may be TRBD1 (7 bases). This CDR3 comprises 15 residues. V shed 4 bases and J shed 3 bases, with 16 bases lying between them. Germline CDR1 and CDR2: MNHEY and SMNVEV (reference sequence).

The chain is built from TRBV29-1 and TRBJ2-6; possible D gene TRBD1, 6 bases. CDR1 is SQVTM, CDR2 ANQGSEA, per germline. Trimming cost V 7 bases and J 0 bases, with 10 bases left between them. The CDR3 sequence is 14 residues long. For the CDR3, the DNA is TGCAGCGCCCGAGGGGGCTCTGGGGCCAACGTCCTGACTTTC. This gives the protein CSARGGSGANVLTF.

This sequence joins TRBV7-6 and TRBJ1-5; D perhaps matches TRBD1 (5 bases). Looked up from germline, CDR1 is SGHVS and CDR2 is FNYEAQ. V gave up 5 bases and J gave up 6 bases, with 11 bases separating them. The CDR3 extends over 13 amino acids. CDR3 bases: TGTGCCAGCAGCCAGGGATGGGGTCAGCCCCAGCATTTT. It specifies CASSQGWGQPQHF.

This chain links TRBV7-2 with TRBJ1-3; a possible D gene is TRBD1 (5 bases). CDR1 is SGHTA and CDR2 is FQGNSA in the germline V gene. V lost 1 base, J lost 0 bases, and 10 bases lay in between. This CDR3 contains 16 residues. The CDR3: CASSLGWGVSGNTIYF. CDR3 nucleotides: TGTGCCAGCAGCTTAGGGTGGGGGGTCTCTGGAAACACCATATATTTT.

The chain employs TRBV7-3 and TRBJ1-1; 7 bases match TRBD1. Germline CDR1 is SGHTA and CDR2 is FQGTGA. The CDR3 is 12 amino acids. Losses at the gene ends were 6 bases for V and 6 bases for J; bases not matched to a gene: 4. The CDR3, as DNA: TGTGCCAGCAGTACAGGGGATTCTGAAGCTTTCTTT. It yields the protein CASSTGDSEAFF.

The V and J genes are TRBV27 and TRBJ2-1; D might be TRBD1 (5 bases). V was clipped by 4 bases and J by 4 bases, with 14 bases between them. The germline V gene encodes CDR1 MNHEY and CDR2 SMNVEV (reference sequence). The CDR3 consists of 15 residues. In DNA form, the CDR3 reads TGTGCCAGCAGTTCGTTCGGACAAACGTACAATGAGCAGTTCTTC. Its protein is CASSSFGQTYNEQFF.

The CDR3 bases are TGTGCCAGCAGCCAAGATTATCTAGCGAAAGATACGCAGTATTTT. Translation: CASSQDYLAKDTQYF. The genes are TRBV4-2 and TRBJ2-3, with D tentatively TRBD2 (6 bases). This CDR3 has 15 residues. Germline CDR1 LGHNA, CDR2 YNFKEQ. Trimming removed 0 bases at V and 5 bases at J, with 12 bases between.

Notes on this clone: The sample has other DNA sequences that encode this CDR3 too. The chain couples TRBV12-3 or TRBV12-4 to TRBJ1-1; no clear D. The CDR3 is 12 amino acids. The V and J ends lost 3 bases and 0 bases respectively, with 2 bases between them. The CDR3 DNA sequence: TGTGCCAGCAGTTTCATGAACACTGAAGCTTTCTTT. Translating gives CASSFMNTEAFF.